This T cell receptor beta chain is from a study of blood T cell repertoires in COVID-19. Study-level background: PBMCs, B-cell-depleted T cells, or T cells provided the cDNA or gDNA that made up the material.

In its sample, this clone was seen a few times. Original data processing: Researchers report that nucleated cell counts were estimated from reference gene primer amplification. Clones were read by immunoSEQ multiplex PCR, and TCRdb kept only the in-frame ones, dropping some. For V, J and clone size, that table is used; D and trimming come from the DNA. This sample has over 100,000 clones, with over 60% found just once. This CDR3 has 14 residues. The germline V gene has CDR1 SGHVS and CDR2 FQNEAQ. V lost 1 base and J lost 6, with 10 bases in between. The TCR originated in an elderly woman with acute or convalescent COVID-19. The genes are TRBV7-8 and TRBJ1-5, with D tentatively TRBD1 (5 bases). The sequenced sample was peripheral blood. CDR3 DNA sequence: TGTGCCAGCAGCTTAGAGGGAGGGGTTCAGCCCCAGCATTTT. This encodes CASSLEGGVQPQHF.